Sequencing of this TCR beta chain was carried out in a study of blood T cell repertoires in COVID-19 (TCRdb year 2020). In the study overall: The collaborator samples originated in the United States, Italy and Spain and spanned the acute and convalescent phases of COVID-19. The repertoires were made available in a free public database intended to serve as a resource for research on the immune response to SARS-CoV-2. A de-identified subject ID, COVID-19 status, age in years and sex were almost always included in the sample metadata. The prospective study material was composed of cDNA or gDNA derived from T cells, B-cell-depleted T cells, or PBMCs. The dataset comprised deeply sampled blood TCRbeta repertoires from subjects exposed to, actively infected with, or recovered from COVID-19. HLA class I and class II types, where available, came from metadata supplied by the sample provider rather than from assay-based typing. The samples were drawn from the first 160 participants of the ongoing ImmuneRACE study and from 1,254 subjects provided by 6 global collaborators.

TCRbeta CDR3 regions were amplified from genomic DNA using the immunoSEQ Assay, a bias-controlled multiplex PCR. Processing in the source paper ran as follows. Within the assay, amplification of reference gene primers was used to estimate how many nucleated cells each sample contained. Sequence reads were collapsed and filtered to measure the absolute abundance of every unique TCRbeta CDR3 rearrangement. Productive Simpson clonality was computed per sample as the square root of Simpson's diversity index over productive rearrangements. Drawn from immuneACCESS, this table holds only the in-frame rearrangements with V and J called that TCRdb kept. Clones are partly lost; checked studies trace under half to an unresolved V gene and leave the rest unexplained. For V, J and clone size, that table is used; D and trimming come from the DNA. This sample lists about 340,000 clones; approximately 86% were detected once. Roughly 4.2% of the sample is in the top ten clones.

General study outcomes and caveats: The amount of clinical and demographic metadata varied by source and participant and was provided uncurated.

Enrolling through a virtual design, the prospective study's participants ranged in age from about 18 to 100 years and lived across around 25 United States geographic areas. In the prospective study, cohorts were assigned on the basis of participant-reported clinical history obtained from a screening survey and a study questionnaire. In the prospective study, mobile phlebotomists collected whole blood, serum and a nasopharyngeal or oropharyngeal swab from each participant. Over a 2-month period, participants in the prospective study had the option of providing additional blood draws and questionnaires. Blood samples from the prospective study were shipped frozen or at room temperature prior to DNA extraction. This clone was detected once. There is no known antigen for this receptor. Per-base quality was not reported, and no clone a single base away is much larger than it. The CDR3 has 14 amino acids, counting the end cysteine and phenylalanine. The only DNA kept is the CDR3, 42 bases in frame from the first base. Trimmed from V: 5 bases; trimmed from J: 2 bases; junction bases lacking a gene match: 3. As encoded in the germline V gene, CDR1 is MGHDK while CDR2 is SYGVNS.

The TCR comes from a woman aged 40 to 50 with acute COVID-19. This chain joins TRBV25-1 to TRBJ2-1; 7 junctional bases match TRBD2. The sequenced material came from PBMCs or T cells enriched from blood (not recorded which). The CDR3 region reads CASSPAGTYNEQFF. The sequenced DNA: TGTGCCAGCAGTCCAGCGGGAACCTACAATGAGCAGTTCTTC.